The table lists the clone carrying this T cell receptor beta chain with a count of one. Its antigen is unknown. Time point specified: cycle 4 day 1 (C4D1), after 6 weeks of nivolumab. Brentuximab vedotin exposure varied, and every patient relapsed after autologous stem cell transplantation. This specimen comes from a study of PD-1 blockade in classical Hodgkin lymphoma. About the research overall: Nivolumab was administered to patients intravenously at 3 mg/kg every 2 weeks.

General observations from the study: Relative to healthy donors, newly diagnosed patients reportedly had lower baseline TCR diversity, which was reported as lower still in relapsed/refractory patients. Similar baseline diversity was found in complete responders and newly diagnosed patients. A significant rise in TCR diversity by C4D1 was seen for CD4+ but not CD8+ cells.

This CDR3 has 15 amino acids. Germline V gives CDR1 SGHAT, CDR2 FQNNGV. V lost 4 bases and J lost 5, with 16 bases in between. Libraries were prepared by immunoSEQ multiplex PCR; TCRdb keeps only in-frame clonotypes and omits some of them. The sample includes some 100,000 clones, roughly 91% of them seen just once. This receptor was obtained from a human donor with classical Hodgkin lymphoma. The material sequenced was peripheral blood mononuclear cells (PBMCs), taken before the fourth cycle of nivolumab. This chain links TRBV11-2 with TRBJ2-3, with D possibly TRBD1 on 5 matching bases. The CDR3 region is CASSSQGREGDTQYF. The CDR3 bases are TGTGCCAGCAGCTCCCAGGGTAGGGAAGGAGATACGCAGTATTTT.